This TCR beta chain stems from a study of T cell repertoires in ileal Crohn's disease. At the level of the study: Patients had a median approximately 7.3-year disease duration, and over 30% were active smokers. The study, taken as a whole, reports: Every patient over 26.8% clonality showed endoscopic recurrence. High-frequency clones were more common in sorted CD8 than CD4 cells.

The sample's time point: neoterminal ileum biopsy at postoperative endoscopy, about 6 months after surgery. Worth noting for this clone: What it recognizes is unknown.

The CDR3 loop spans 19 amino acids. Around 490 nanograms of biopsy DNA per sample underwent TCRB immunosequencing. Generated by immunoSEQ multiplex PCR, the TCRdb table keeps only in-frame clones and is missing some. In the table there are about 62,000 clones, roughly nine tenths of which are singletons. The source is an adult with Crohn's disease. This sequence joins TRBV12-2 and TRBJ2-1; TRBD2, the table's D call, was not compared with the DNA. TRBV12-2 is a pseudogene locus. The sample was ileal tissue. CDR3 region: CASRLFSVLVARLAGGTFF. Here the CDR3 DNA reads TGTGCAAGTCGCTTATTTTCTGTTTTGGTGGCTAGACTAGCGGGGGGGACCTTCTTC.